This record concerns one T cell receptor beta chain sequence. Its antigen is not known. The source of the sample is a study of T cells after posttransplantation cyclophosphamide. Whole-study findings and limits: Donor CD8+ memory clones often dominated recipient blood repertoires at later times. TRB clonality was highly associated with recipient CMV seropositivity and reactivation.

This table comes from immunoSEQ multiplex PCR, and its TCRdb copy is limited to in-frame clones, with some not included. The table shows around 43,000 clones, with about 90% occurring only once. Per germline, CDR1 MGHDK and CDR2 SYGVNS. This CDR3 has 16 amino acids. Trimming took off 3 bases at V and 3 bases at J, with 18 bases between the two ends. The related graft donor's blood sample was taken on the day of bone marrow donation. The J gene is TRBJ2-7, the V gene TRBV25-1, with a weak D call TRBD1 (5 bases). The source material was PBMCs. The receptor's source is a woman between 45 and 65 years old in good health and a related stem cell transplant donor. The CDR3 region has the DNA TGTGCCAGCAGTGAGGGCAGGGAAGGCATGAGCTACGAGCAGTACTTC. It encodes CASSEGREGMSYEQYF.